The 18 T cell receptor beta chains below all came from one sample that was sequenced in a study of cytomegalovirus exposure and HLA in healthy donors. Use of 60 Vbeta and 13 Jbeta primers characterized the PCR. Assay used: immunoSEQ multiplex PCR; TCRdb lists only in-frame clones, some missing. The sample lists about 140,000 clones; roughly 68% were seen once. Sequenced sample: PBMCs. The receptors originated from a man aged 60 to 69 in good health and CMV-seronegative.

The chain recombines TRBV7-2 with TRBJ2-3, with 10 bases matching TRBD2. This CDR3 has 13 residues. Germline V gene data show CDR1 as SGHTA and CDR2 as FQGNSA. The CDR3 region is CDVASGSPDTQYF. The CDR3 DNA reads TGTGATGTGGCTAGCGGGAGCCCAGATACGCAGTATTTT.

The V call is TRBV19, the J call TRBJ2-1, with TRBD2 matching over 10 bases. CDR3 length: 16 residues. V shed 0 bases, J shed 8 bases, and the junction held 7 bases outside the gene matches. The germline V gene has CDR1 LNHDA and CDR2 SQIVND (reference sequence). The CDR3 reads CASSIDLSGRADEQFF. The CDR3 DNA reads TGTGCCAGTAGTATAGATCTAAGCGGGAGGGCCGATGAGCAGTTCTTC.

J is TRBJ2-1 and V is TRBV30; 10 bases fit TRBD1. The germline gives CDR1 GTSNPN, CDR2 SVGIG (reference sequence). The CDR3 runs 14 residues. With V trimmed by 3 bases and J by 7 bases, 6 bases remained unmatched. The CDR3: CAWRSGQGWNEQFF. The CDR3, as DNA: TGTGCCTGGAGGTCGGGACAGGGGTGGAATGAGCAGTTCTTC.

This chain connects TRBV28 to TRBJ1-2; the match to TRBD1 covers 8 bases. After removal of 2 bases from V and 0 bases from J, the junction contained 5 bases not matched to a gene. Germline V lookup: CDR1 MDHEN, CDR2 SYDVKM. The CDR3 loop spans 16 amino acids. DNA of the CDR3: TGTGCCAGCAGTTTACTAGGGACAGGCCCTAACTATGGCTACACCTTC. This gives the protein CASSLLGTGPNYGYTF.

This chain connects TRBV2 to TRBJ2-1, with 8 bases aligning to TRBD2. The V gene's germline CDR1 is SNHLY and CDR2 FYNNEI. Trimming took 1 base from V and 5 from J; bases not matched to a gene: 7. The CDR3 is 16 amino acids. The CDR3 region has the DNA TGTGCCAGCAGTGAAGGCGGGAGGCGCGGAAACAATGAGCAGTTCTTC. Translation gives CASSEGGRRGNNEQFF.

This clone came up a few times. The chain employs TRBV7-9 and TRBJ1-1; D is unclear. Germline V lookup: CDR1 SEHNR, CDR2 FQNEAQ (reference sequence). The CDR3 consists of 14 residues. The V end lost 6 bases, the J end lost 1 base, and 12 bases lay between the germline ends. The CDR3 DNA reads as TGTGCCAGCAGTCTTGACACTGGGAACACTGAAGCTTTCTTT. This sequence encodes CASSLDTGNTEAFF.

The gene calls are TRBV28 and TRBJ1-2, with D hard to call. The CDR3 spans 12 residues. The germline gives CDR1 MDHEN, CDR2 SYDVKM. Trimming stripped 6 bases from V and 4 bases from J, with 9 bases between. The CDR3 sequence is CASRFPGYGYTF. CDR3 in DNA: TGTGCCAGCAGGTTCCCGGGCTATGGCTACACCTTC.

This clone was seen a handful of times. The chain uses TRBV2 and TRBJ2-4, with 11 nucleotides matching TRBD2. This CDR3 contains 23 residues. V was pared by 1 base and J by 0 bases, with 20 bases of the junction left unmatched. The germline CDR1 and CDR2 sequences are SNHLY and FYNNEI. The CDR3 DNA is TGTGCCAGCAGTGAAGATCACGGAGGGAGCTTGGGACTAGCGGTCATAGCCAAAAACATTCAGTACTTC. It encodes CASSEDHGGSLGLAVIAKNIQYF.

CDR3 residues: CASSFWTGDQNEKLFF. CDR3 sequence (DNA): TGTGCCAGCAGCTTCTGGACAGGGGACCAAAATGAAAAACTGTTTTTT. The chain uses TRBV5-6 and TRBJ1-4, with 9 bases matching TRBD1. The CDR3 spans 16 residues. The V segment lost 2 bases and the J segment 5 bases; nucleotides outside the gene matches: 7. The germline V gene has CDR1 SGHDT and CDR2 YYEEEE.

The chain has TRBV5-6 and TRBJ1-6; D may be TRBD1 (6 bases). The CDR3 covers 15 residues. CDR1 and CDR2 (germline): SGHDT, YYEEEE. Trimming removed 4 bases at V and 0 bases at J, with 8 bases between. CDR3 sequence reads: CASSPRGSYNSPLHF. CDR3 sequence (DNA): TGTGCCAGCAGCCCCAGGGGCTCCTATAATTCACCCCTCCACTTT.

V is TRBV10-2 and J is TRBJ2-7; weak D call: TRBD1 (6 bases). V was pared by 5 bases and J by 3 bases, with 14 bases between. Germline V gene sequence: CDR1 WSHSY, CDR2 SAAADI. The CDR3 length is 14 residues. In nucleotides, the CDR3 is TGCGCCAGCAGTCCGGACAGAAAAAACTACGAGCAGTACTTC. It yields the protein CASSPDRKNYEQYF.

As DNA, the CDR3 is TGTGCCAGCAGTGACTCTGGCGGGAGCACAGATACGCAGTATTTT. Encoded protein: CASSDSGGSTDTQYF. The chain joins TRBV6-4 to TRBJ2-3, with D perhaps matching TRBD2 (5 bases). CDR3 size: 15 residues. The germline gives CDR1 MRHNA, CDR2 SNTAGT. Trimming cost V 0 bases and J 0 bases, with 7 bases left between them.

The V and J genes are TRBV6-6 and TRBJ1-4; D remains unclear. CDR1 and CDR2 (germline): MNHNY, SVGAGI (reference sequence). This CDR3 is built from 16 residues. Trimming left V 0 bases short and J 4 bases short, with 12 bases between. The chain's CDR3 is CASSYSEGRVNEKLFF. The CDR3 nucleotides read TGTGCCAGCAGTTACTCAGAAGGGAGGGTTAATGAAAAACTGTTTTTT.

The chain combines TRBV19 with TRBJ1-1, with 8 bases lining up with TRBD1. The CDR3 consists of 17 residues. Germline assignment: CDR1 LNHDA and CDR2 SQIVND (reference sequence). Trimming at V came to 5 bases and at J to 4 bases, leaving 15 bases not matched to a gene. The CDR3: CASSFLPTGVRSTEAFF. In DNA, the CDR3 is TGTGCCAGTAGTTTCCTCCCGACAGGGGTAAGGAGCACTGAAGCTTTCTTT.

This rearrangement joins TRBV11-3 to TRBJ1-1; no reliable D call. V lost 5 bases to trimming and J lost 3 bases, with 10 bases between them. The CDR3 totals 13 residues. CDR1 and CDR2 (germline): SGHNT, YENEEA. The CDR3 coding sequence is TGTGCCAGCAGCAGGCAGGTTGACACTGAAGCTTTCTTT. It yields the protein CASSRQVDTEAFF.

The V and J genes are TRBV5-1 and TRBJ1-2, with TRBD1 matching 12 bases. V was clipped by 4 bases and J by 4 bases; unmatched bases: 5. Germline CDR1 is SGHRS and CDR2 is YFSETQ. The CDR3 runs to 15 residues. CDR3 nucleotide sequence: TGCGCCAGCAGCGCTTCGGGACAGGGGGCCTATGGCTACACCTTC. Residues: CASSASGQGAYGYTF. The whole variable domain, remainder taken from reference TRBV5-1 and TRBJ1-2, is KAGVTQTPRYLIKTRGQQVTLSCSPISGHRSVSWYQQTPGQGLQFLFEYFSETQRNKGNFPGRFSGRQFSNSRSEMNVSTLELGDSALYLCASSASGQGAYGYTFGSGTRLTVV.

The chain employs TRBV7-9 and TRBJ2-2; D perhaps matches TRBD2 (5 bases). Germline-derived CDR1 and CDR2 are SEHNR and FQNEAQ (reference sequence). V gave up 2 bases and J gave up 8 bases, with 9 bases separating them. CDR3 size: 13 residues. CDR3 DNA: TGTGCCAGCAGCTTAAGTACGGGAGGGGAGCTGTTTTTT. Translation: CASSLSTGGELFF.

This rearrangement joins TRBV5-1 to TRBJ1-4; 7 bases fit TRBD1. Germline V gene sequence: CDR1 SGHRS, CDR2 YFSETQ. CDR3 length: 16 amino acids. Unmatched junction bases numbered 11, after V lost 4 bases and J lost 5 bases. DNA of the CDR3: TGCGCCAGCAGCCCCCGAGGTGGGACAGAGAATGAAAAACTGTTTTTT. It encodes CASSPRGGTENEKLFF.